Given below is one T cell receptor beta chain in context. These data are taken from a study of blood T cells in healthy people across ages. The use of a sample-barcoded 5' primer and a J-beta primer mix characterized a second PCR of roughly 6 to 11 cycles. TCRdb reprocessed the 5' RACE reads via MiXCR and lists one record per CDR3 protein. Of 700,000 to 900,000 distinct CDR3 sequences listed, roughly 25% are singletons. These records were also assigned to another study, of T cells of mothers and their children.

Sequenced: blood. This TCR came from a boy under 18 in good health.

CDR3 region: CASSVVVQGSRNYGYTF. CDR3 sequence (DNA): TGTGCCAGCAGCGTAGTAGTCCAGGGGTCCAGGAACTATGGCTACACCTTC. The chain joins TRBV9 to TRBJ1-2; D is perhaps TRBD1 (6 bases). CDR1 SGDLS and CDR2 YYNGEE come from the germline V gene. Trimming took 0 bases from V and 2 from J, leaving 17 bases between them. The CDR3 consists of 17 residues.